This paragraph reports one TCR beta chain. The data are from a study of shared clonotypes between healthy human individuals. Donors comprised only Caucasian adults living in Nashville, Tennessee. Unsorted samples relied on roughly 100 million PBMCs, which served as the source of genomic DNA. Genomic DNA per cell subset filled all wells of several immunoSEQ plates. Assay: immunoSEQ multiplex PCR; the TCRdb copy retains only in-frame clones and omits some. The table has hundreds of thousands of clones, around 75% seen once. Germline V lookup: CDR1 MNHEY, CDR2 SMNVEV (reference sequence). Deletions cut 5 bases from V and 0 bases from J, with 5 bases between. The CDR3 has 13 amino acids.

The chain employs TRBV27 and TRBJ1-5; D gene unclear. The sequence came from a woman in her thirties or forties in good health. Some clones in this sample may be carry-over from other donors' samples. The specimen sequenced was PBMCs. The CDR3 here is CASSPDSNQPQHF. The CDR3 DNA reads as TGTGCCAGCAGTCCTGATAGCAATCAGCCCCAGCATTTT.